This TCR beta chain was recovered during a study of PD-1 blockade in classical Hodgkin lymphoma. Findings of the study overall: TCR diversity in CD4+, not CD8+, cells rose significantly by C4D1. Before treatment, TCR diversity in newly diagnosed patients was reportedly lower than in healthy donors.

About this clone: Its target is unknown.

Sequencing used immunoSEQ multiplex PCR; TCRdb keeps in-frame clones, though not all of them. The profile shows about 12,000 clones, approximately 80% of them singletons. Each patient experienced a relapse that followed autologous stem cell transplantation, and brentuximab vedotin exposure varied. Starting with thawed PBMCs, CD4+ T cells were purified by magnetic negative selection. Germline loops: CDR1 SQVTM, CDR2 ANQGSEA. This CDR3 region has 15 residues. V was pared by 4 bases and J by 4 bases, with 16 bases between. The source is a human donor with classical Hodgkin lymphoma. The sequencing used CD4+ T cells from blood, collected at baseline. The J gene is TRBJ1-4, the V gene TRBV29-1; unclear D gene. The CDR3 DNA sequence: TGCAGCGTTGGAGAGGGCGGAATGGGTAATGAAAAACTGTTTTTT. Translation gives CSVGEGGMGNEKLFF. Full variable domain (rest looked up from reference TRBV29-1 and TRBJ1-4): SAVISQKPSRDICQRGTSLTIQCQVDSQVTMMFWYRQQPGQSLTLIATANQGSEATYESGFVIDKFPISRPNLTFSTLTVSNMSPEDSSIYLCSVGEGGMGNEKLFFGSGTQLSVL.